Below are 5 T cell receptor beta chains sequenced from a single sample in a study of CD8 T cells in ankylosing spondylitis. A single record per CDR3 protein comes from TCRdb applying MiXCR to the 5' RACE reads. This sample has about 280,000 distinct CDR3 sequences, with around 20% found just once. The material sequenced was blood, either unsorted or a sorted T cell fraction (not recorded which). The receptors come from a male donor with ankylosing spondylitis or in good health (not recorded which).

V gene TRBV7-9 combines with J gene TRBJ1-5; 9 bases fit TRBD1. Germline lookup yields CDR1 SEHNR and CDR2 FQNEAQ (reference sequence). The J segment lost 11 bases and the V segment lost 3 bases, leaving 11 bases of the junction unmatched. This CDR3 spans 15 amino acids. CDR3 region: CASSFGGQGPTTQHF. The CDR3 DNA is TGTGCCAGCAGCTTTGGCGGACAGGGGCCTACGACCCAGCATTTT.

This clonotype was observed a few times. The chain combines TRBV5-1 with TRBJ2-1; 8 bases map to TRBD2. Germline CDR1 SGHRS, CDR2 YFSETQ. CDR3 length: 16 amino acids. V shed 4 bases and J 10 bases; nucleotides not matched to a gene: 16. CDR3 DNA: TGCGCCAGCAGCCCGTTACAGCGGGAGCCTGGGGGCGAGCAGTTCTTC. It is translated as CASSPLQREPGGEQFF.

This clonotype was picked up many times. CDR3 loop: CSARRGTGVPPDTQYF. DNA of the CDR3: TGCAGTGCTAGAAGGGGGACAGGGGTTCCCCCAGATACGCAGTATTTT. V gene TRBV20-1 combines with J gene TRBJ2-3, with TRBD1 matching over 10 bases. Unmatched junction bases numbered 9, after V lost 2 bases and J lost 4 bases. Germline CDR1 is DFQATT and CDR2 is SNEGSKA (reference sequence). The CDR3 runs to 16 residues.

This clonotype came up a few times. V gene TRBV10-3 combines with J gene TRBJ2-1; TRBD2 agrees at 13 bases. The CDR3 consists of 14 residues. The trim removed 6 bases at V and 9 bases at J, leaving 5 bases unmatched. Germline V gives CDR1 ENHRY, CDR2 SYGVKD. For the CDR3, the DNA is TGTGCCATCAGGGAGGGACTAGCGGGGCTTGAGCAGTTCTTC. Its translation is CAIREGLAGLEQFF.

The chain recombines TRBV7-3 with TRBJ2-3, with 9 positions matching TRBD1. The CDR3 length is 17 residues. CDR1 is SGHTA and CDR2 is FQGTGA in the germline V gene. V lost 5 bases, J lost 0 bases, and 9 bases stayed unmatched. The CDR3 region has the DNA TGTGCCAGCAGCCTAAACCCGGGACAGGGAAGCACAGATACGCAGTATTTT. Translated: CASSLNPGQGSTDTQYF.